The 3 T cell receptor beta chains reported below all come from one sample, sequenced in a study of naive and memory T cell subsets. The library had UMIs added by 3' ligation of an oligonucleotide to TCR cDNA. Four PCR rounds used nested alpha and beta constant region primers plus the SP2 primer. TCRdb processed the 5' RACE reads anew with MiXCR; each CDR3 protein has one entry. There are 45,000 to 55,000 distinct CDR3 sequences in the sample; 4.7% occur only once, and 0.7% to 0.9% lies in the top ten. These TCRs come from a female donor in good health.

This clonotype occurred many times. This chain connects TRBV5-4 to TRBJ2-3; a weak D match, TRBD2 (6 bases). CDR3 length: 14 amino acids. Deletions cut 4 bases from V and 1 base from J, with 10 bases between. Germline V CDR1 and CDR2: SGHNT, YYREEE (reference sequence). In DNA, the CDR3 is TGTGCCAGCAGCCTGTCTAGCGGCACAGATACGCAGTATTTT. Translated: CASSLSSGTDTQYF.

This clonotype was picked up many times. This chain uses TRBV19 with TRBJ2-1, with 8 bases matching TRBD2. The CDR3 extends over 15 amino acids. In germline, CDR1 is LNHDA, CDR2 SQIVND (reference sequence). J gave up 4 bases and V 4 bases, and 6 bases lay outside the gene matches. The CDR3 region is CASSTTGGEYNEQFF. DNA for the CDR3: TGTGCCAGTAGTACTACGGGAGGGGAGTACAATGAGCAGTTCTTC.

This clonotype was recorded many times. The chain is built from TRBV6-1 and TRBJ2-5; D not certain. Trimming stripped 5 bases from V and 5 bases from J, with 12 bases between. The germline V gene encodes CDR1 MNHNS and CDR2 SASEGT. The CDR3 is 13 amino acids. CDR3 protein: CASSPGLRETQYF. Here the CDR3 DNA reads TGTGCCAGCAGTCCCGGCCTCCGGGAGACCCAGTACTTC.